A single sample gave rise to the 24 T cell receptor beta chains below, sequenced in a study of CD8 T cells in Susac syndrome. After extraction with the RNeasy kit, about 0.45 to 1 ug of the RNA was reverse transcribed using random hexamers. TCRdb processed the immunoSEQ multiplex PCR reads anew with MiXCR; each CDR3 protein has one entry. The data contain about 200,000 distinct CDR3 sequences, 90% to 95% of them singletons. Sequences were obtained from CD4+ T cells from PBMCs. Source of these receptors: a human donor in good health.

This chain uses TRBV3-1 with TRBJ1-1, with D unresolved. Germline CDR1 is LGHDT and CDR2 is YNNKEL (reference sequence). Trimming took off 4 bases at V and 0 bases at J, with 21 bases between the two ends. The CDR3 runs 18 residues. CDR3 residues: CASSPMRTRRGMNTEAFF. CDR3 DNA: TGTGCCAGCAGCCCGATGAGGACGCGGCGGGGTATGAACACTGAAGCTTTCTTT.

The genes are TRBV2 and TRBJ1-5; D is possibly TRBD1 (5 bases). Germline-derived CDR1 and CDR2 are SNHLY and FYNNEI. Trimming took 1 base from V and 7 from J, leaving 14 bases between them. This CDR3 spans 15 amino acids. The CDR3 loop is CASSEVEPGGQPQHF. The CDR3 DNA sequence: TGTGCCAGCAGTGAAGTTGAGCCCGGGGGACAGCCCCAGCATTTT.

This chain links TRBV15 with TRBJ1-2; D uncertain. In germline, CDR1 is LNHNV, CDR2 YYDKDF (reference sequence). V shed 0 bases and J shed 7 bases, with 9 bases lying between them. This CDR3 spans 13 amino acids. The CDR3 region is CATSRDRGSGYTF. The CDR3 nucleotides are TGTGCCACCAGCAGAGATCGGGGTTCTGGCTACACCTTC.

In DNA, the CDR3 is TGTGCCAGCAGCACCGGGACTAGCGCGACCCCGCGGTTCTTC. Translated, it gives CASSTGTSATPRFF. V gene TRBV11-2 combines with J gene TRBJ2-1; 10 bases fit TRBD2. The CDR3 runs to 14 residues. CDR1 and CDR2 from the germline V gene are SGHAT and FQNNGV. Germline trimming cut 5 bases from V and 15 bases from J; bases unmatched to any gene: 13.

The chain couples TRBV20-1 to TRBJ1-4; no firm D call. The CDR3 is made up of 11 amino acids. The ends were cut back, 7 bases at V and 14 bases at J, with 17 bases in the middle. Germline values: CDR1 DFQATT, CDR2 SNEGSKA (reference sequence). The DNA for the CDR3 is TGCAGTGTAGGGCCGTCAAACGGGCTGTTTTTT. It encodes CSVGPSNGLFF.

This clonotype occurred a few times. The chain is built from TRBV13 and TRBJ2-3, with D perhaps TRBD1 (6 bases). The CDR3 totals 14 residues. CDR1 PRHDT and CDR2 FYEKMQ come from the germline V gene (reference sequence). The ends were cut back, 3 bases at V and 1 base at J, with 8 bases in the middle. The CDR3 DNA follows: TGTGCCAGCAGCTTTGGGGGCCGCACAGATACGCAGTATTTT. Amino acids: CASSFGGRTDTQYF.

The chain uses TRBV12-3 or TRBV12-4 and TRBJ2-7; 10 bases are shared with TRBD1. This CDR3 is built from 14 residues. V trimming: 5 bases; J trimming: 6 bases; junction bases outside the gene matches: 7. For the CDR3, the DNA is TGTGCCAGCAGTAGACAGGGGGCAACAATCGAGCAGTACTTC. Translation: CASSRQGATIEQYF.

The rearrangement links TRBV5-1 to TRBJ2-7, with unresolved D. CDR1 is SGHRS and CDR2 is YFSETQ in the germline V gene. Deletions cut 0 bases from V and 5 bases from J, with 21 bases between. This CDR3 has 17 amino acids. The CDR3: CASSLDKPRVHGDEQYV. The CDR3 nucleotides are TGCGCCAGCAGCTTGGACAAACCACGGGTTCATGGAGACGAGCAGTACGTC.

The rearrangement links TRBV7-9 to TRBJ2-1; the D gene is possibly TRBD2 (6 bases). V dropped 5 bases and J dropped 14 bases, with 13 bases sitting between them. The CDR3 consists of 11 residues. Germline V gene data show CDR1 as SEHNR and CDR2 as FQNEAQ (reference sequence). CDR3 bases: TGTGCCAGCAGCCGAGCGGGTACGGAGTTCTTC. It specifies CASSRAGTEFF.

The V call is TRBV19, the J call TRBJ2-1, with 11 bases matching TRBD2. The CDR3 contains 15 residues. Unmatched junction bases numbered 2, after V lost 3 bases and J lost 4 bases. Per germline, CDR1 LNHDA and CDR2 SQIVND (reference sequence). CDR3 bases: TGTGCCAGTAGTATGAGGACTAGCGGGTACAATGAGCAGTTCTTC. This gives the protein CASSMRTSGYNEQFF.

This clonotype appeared a few times. The CDR3 nucleotides read TGCAGTGCTCCGGACAGGAACACTGAAGCTTTCTTT. Encoded protein: CSAPDRNTEAFF. The chain recombines TRBV20-1 with TRBJ1-1; possibly TRBD1 for D (6 bases). The CDR3 loop spans 12 amino acids. The germline V gene encodes CDR1 DFQATT and CDR2 SNEGSKA (reference sequence). The germline V and J ends were trimmed by 5 bases and 1 base, with 8 bases remaining between them.

The sample holds one count of this clonotype. The chain couples TRBV29-1 to TRBJ2-4; a weak D match, TRBD1 (7 bases). The CDR3 has 14 amino acids. Germline CDR1 reads SQVTM; CDR2 reads ANQGSEA. Trimming removed 8 bases from V and 1 base from J, with 15 bases in between. The CDR3: CSTQGGPAKNIQYF. The CDR3, as DNA: TGCAGCACCCAGGGGGGACCTGCCAAAAACATTCAGTACTTC. Combining the CDR3 with reference TRBV29-1 and TRBJ2-4 gives the whole variable domain SAVISQKPSRDICQRGTSLTIQCQVDSQVTMMFWYRQQPGQSLTLIATANQGSEATYESGFVIDKFPISRPNLTFSTLTVSNMSPEDSSIYLCSTQGGPAKNIQYFGAGTRLSVL.

The chain is built from TRBV7-2 and TRBJ2-5, with 10 bases lining up with TRBD2. The CDR3 has 15 residues. V lost 4 bases, J lost 2 bases, and 4 bases stayed unmatched. CDR1 is SGHTA, CDR2 FQGNSA, per germline. The CDR3 DNA follows: TGTGCCAGCAGCTCCACTAGCGGGGTACAAGAGACCCAGTACTTC. Its translation: CASSSTSGVQETQYF. Full variable domain (outside the CDR3, taken from reference TRBV7-2 and TRBJ2-5): GAGVSQSPSNKVTEKGKDVELRCDPISGHTALYWYRQSLGQGLEFLIYFQGNSAPDKSGLPSDRFSAERTGGSVSTLTIQRTQQEDSAVYLCASSSTSGVQETQYFGPGTRLLVL.

This clonotype has a single count. This sequence joins TRBV29-1 and TRBJ2-5; 8 bases are shared with TRBD2. J was trimmed by 0 bases and V by 7 bases; bases with no gene match: 4. The CDR3 sequence is 13 residues long. The germline V gene has CDR1 SQVTM and CDR2 ANQGSEA. DNA of the CDR3: TGCAGCGCCCCGCGGGGGGACCAAGAGACCCAGTACTTC. It encodes CSAPRGDQETQYF.

CDR3: CSVDWGYGYTF. CDR3 coding DNA: TGCAGCGTTGATTGGGGGTATGGCTACACCTTC. The V call is TRBV29-1, the J call TRBJ1-2; a possible D gene is TRBD1 (5 bases). Germline V gives CDR1 SQVTM, CDR2 ANQGSEA. The CDR3 loop spans 11 amino acids. The V end was cut by 3 bases, the J end by 5 bases, with 7 bases between.

The chain joins TRBV7-2 to TRBJ2-3; 8 bases align to TRBD1. This CDR3 has 15 residues. The germline V gene has CDR1 SGHTA and CDR2 FQGNSA. J gave up 0 bases and V 3 bases, and 2 bases lay outside the gene matches. CDR3 residues: CASSFPGGSTDTQYF. The CDR3 nucleotides read TGTGCCAGCAGCTTCCCAGGGGGCAGCACAGATACGCAGTATTTT.

The J gene is TRBJ1-6, the V gene TRBV20-1; TRBD1 aligns across 9 bases. The V gene's germline CDR1 is DFQATT and CDR2 SNEGSKA (reference sequence). The CDR3 is 13 residues long. Trimming cost V 6 bases and J 6 bases; bases outside gene matches: 3. CDR3 coding DNA: TGCAGTGCCGGACAGGGGTTTAATTCACCCCTCCACTTT. This sequence encodes CSAGQGFNSPLHF.

The J gene is TRBJ2-1, the V gene TRBV12-3 or TRBV12-4; 8 bases fit TRBD1. J was trimmed by 2 bases and V by 6 bases; bases with no gene match: 9. The CDR3 covers 16 residues. The CDR3 reads CASSRTGFGTYNEQFF. In DNA, the CDR3 is TGTGCCAGCAGCAGGACAGGGTTCGGTACCTACAATGAGCAGTTCTTC.

The CDR3 here is CASSQTSGADTQYF. CDR3 nucleotides: TGTGCCAGCAGCCAAACTAGCGGAGCAGATACGCAGTATTTT. V is TRBV7-9 and J is TRBJ2-3; 8 nucleotides line up with TRBD2. The CDR3 contains 14 residues. The ends lost 5 bases at V and 4 bases at J; junction bases unmatched: 5. Germline CDR1 and CDR2: SEHNR and FQNEAQ (reference sequence).

The chain joins TRBV3-1 to TRBJ2-5, with TRBD2 identical over 7 bases. The V gene end was trimmed by 4 bases and the J gene end by 4 bases; junction bases not matched to a gene: 9. The CDR3 contains 15 residues. CDR1 is LGHDT and CDR2 is YNNKEL in the germline V gene (reference sequence). The CDR3 region is CASSPTAGVGETQYF. CDR3 in DNA: TGTGCCAGCAGCCCCACCGCGGGGGTAGGAGAGACCCAGTACTTC.

J is TRBJ1-6 and V is TRBV4-2, with D uncertain. CDR3 size: 16 residues. The ends were cut back, 3 bases at V and 8 bases at J, with 17 bases in the middle. Germline V gives CDR1 LGHNA, CDR2 YNFKEQ. The DNA for the CDR3 is TGTGCCAGCAGCCAGAAACCCCATGCCGGATATTCACCCCTCCACTTT. Its translation: CASSQKPHAGYSPLHF.

The CDR3 DNA follows: TGTGCCAGCAGTCCCGGGGATGCGGGAGACGAGCAGTACGTC. Its translation is CASSPGDAGDEQYV. The chain recombines TRBV12-3 or TRBV12-4 with TRBJ2-7, with 7 nucleotides matching TRBD2. This CDR3 has 14 residues. The ends lost 5 bases at V and 5 bases at J; junction bases unmatched: 9.

This chain connects TRBV18 to TRBJ2-7; 10 bases match TRBD1. With V trimmed by 4 bases and J by 6 bases, 9 bases remained unmatched. This CDR3 is built from 15 residues. Germline loops: CDR1 KGHSH, CDR2 LQKENI. CDR3 nucleotide sequence: TGTGCCAGCTCACAGATGAGGGACAGGGGATCCGAGCAGTACGTC. This codes for CASSQMRDRGSEQYV.

The rearrangement links TRBV3-1 to TRBJ2-4; no reliable D call. The CDR3 has 14 residues. Germline V gene data show CDR1 as LGHDT and CDR2 as YNNKEL (reference sequence). V shed 0 bases and J shed 6 bases, with 9 bases lying between them. DNA for the CDR3: TGTGCCAGCAGCCAAGATTATACCGTAAACATTCAGTACTTC. Protein product: CASSQDYTVNIQYF.